This T cell receptor (beta chain) was documented in a study of blood T cells in healthy people across ages. V shed 8 bases and J 6 bases; nucleotides not matched to a gene: 10. The V gene's germline CDR1 is MNHEY and CDR2 SMNVEV (reference sequence). The CDR3 runs to 14 residues. Details on this clonotype: Its specificity is not known.

Findings and limits, study-wide: Not knowing donor CMV status may have confounded expanded clonotype changes. Unsorted PBMC material precluded a definitive naive versus antigen-experienced comparison.

For the second PCR, which ran for roughly 6 to 12 cycles, a sample-barcoded 5' primer and a J-beta primer mix were used. TCRdb reprocessed the 5' RACE reads via MiXCR and lists one record per CDR3 protein. The sample has roughly 1,300,000 distinct CDR3 sequences, around 59% seen once. Sequencing used blood. The rearrangement joins TRBV27 to TRBJ2-7; 10 bases fit TRBD2. The receptor was derived from a man younger than 35 in good health. In DNA, the CDR3 is TGTGCCAGCGGATACAGCGGGGGGGTAATCGAGCAGTACTTC. It translates to CASGYSGGVIEQYF.